The 20 T cell receptor beta chains listed next were all sequenced from one sample in a study of blood T cell repertoires in COVID-19. Sequencing was performed with immunoSEQ multiplex PCR; in TCRdb, only in-frame clones are kept and a portion is missing. This sample has roughly 190,000 clones; around four fifths occur once, and the top ten carry roughly 4.6%. Sample: peripheral blood. Receptors were obtained from a woman between 65 and 79 years old with active or convalescent COVID-19.

This clone has a single count. The chain carries TRBV9 and TRBJ1-2; possible D gene TRBD1, 6 bases. There are 18 residues in the CDR3. The germline V gene encodes CDR1 SGDLS and CDR2 YYNGEE. Between the trimmed V and J ends, which lost 3 bases and 0 bases, there was a span of 21 bases. This chain's CDR3 is CASSAGRGFVPANYGYTF. CDR3 sequence (DNA): TGTGCCAGCAGCGCAGGAAGGGGGTTTGTGCCAGCTAACTATGGCTACACCTTC.

The genes are TRBV9 and TRBJ1-1, with D maybe TRBD1 (5 bases). V shed 4 bases and J shed 1 base, with 17 bases lying between them. Germline V gene sequence: CDR1 SGDLS, CDR2 YYNGEE. The CDR3 length is 16 residues. CDR3 sequence: CASSPFNIGANTEAFF. The CDR3 DNA is TGTGCCAGCAGCCCCTTCAATATTGGGGCGAACACTGAAGCTTTCTTT.

The chain links TRBV19 to TRBJ2-2; 7 nucleotides match TRBD1. The CDR3 has 17 amino acids. The germline CDR1 and CDR2 sequences are LNHDA and SQIVND (reference sequence). The trim removed 3 bases at V and 1 base at J, leaving 8 bases unmatched. CDR3 nucleotide sequence: TGTGCCAGTAGTATCCCGGGACAGAAGAAGAACACCGGGGAGCTGTTTTTT. Amino acids: CASSIPGQKKNTGELFF.

J is TRBJ2-2 and V is TRBV5-1, with D perhaps TRBD2 (6 bases). V was shortened by 6 bases and J by 6 bases, with 12 bases between the two germline ends. This CDR3 is built from 13 residues. From germline, CDR1 is SGHRS and CDR2 YFSETQ. Here the CDR3 DNA reads TGCGCCAGCACGTCGGGAGTCCCCGGGGAGCTGTTTTTT. It is translated as CASTSGVPGELFF.

The chain has TRBV29-1 and TRBJ1-2; TRBD1 is a possible D gene (5 bases). Trimming stripped 6 bases from V and 2 bases from J, with 31 bases between. Per the germline V gene, CDR1 is SQVTM and CDR2 is ANQGSEA. This CDR3 spans 19 amino acids. The CDR3 DNA sequence: TGCAGCGTCCCCGTGATGGGGCTCGAGTCACTTAAAATGAACTATGGCTACACCTTC. It codes for CSVPVMGLESLKMNYGYTF.

The CDR3 sequence is CASSPTSGAGSHEQYF. The CDR3 nucleotides read TGCGCCAGCAGCCCGACTAGCGGGGCCGGGTCCCACGAGCAGTACTTC. V and J are TRBV5-1 and TRBJ2-7, with 11 positions matching TRBD2. V was clipped by 4 bases and J by 5 bases; unmatched bases: 11. This CDR3 contains 16 residues. CDR1 SGHRS and CDR2 YFSETQ come from the germline V gene.

The rearrangement uses TRBV11-2 and TRBJ2-7; 8 bases align to TRBD1. This CDR3 is 13 amino acids long. V trimming: 4 bases; J trimming: 4 bases; junction bases outside the gene matches: 3. Germline V gene lookup returns CDR1 SGHAT and CDR2 FQNNGV. The CDR3 spells CASSYTGGYEQYF. Here the CDR3 DNA reads TGTGCCAGCAGCTACACAGGGGGTTACGAGCAGTACTTC.

This chain uses TRBV6-1 with TRBJ2-4; D may be TRBD2 (6 bases). This CDR3 has 15 residues. CDR1 and CDR2 from the germline V gene are MNHNS and SASEGT. V was pared by 3 bases and J by 6 bases, with 15 bases between. CDR3 sequence (DNA): TGTGCCAGCAGTGACCCCGGGAGTCGGGCAAACATTCAGTACTTC. This gives the protein CASSDPGSRANIQYF.

V and J are TRBV5-8 and TRBJ2-5, with 7 bases matching TRBD1. Trimming at V came to 7 bases and at J to 2 bases, leaving 2 bases not matched to a gene. This CDR3 has 12 amino acids. In germline, CDR1 is SGHTS, CDR2 YDEGEE. CDR3 region: CASFRGQETQYF. The DNA of the CDR3 is TGTGCCAGCTTCAGGGGGCAAGAGACCCAGTACTTC.

This chain connects TRBV19 to TRBJ1-1, with 8 bases lining up with TRBD1. Germline V gives CDR1 LNHDA, CDR2 SQIVND (reference sequence). The CDR3 loop spans 14 amino acids. The ends lost 9 bases at V and 1 base at J; junction bases unmatched: 7. The CDR3 bases are TGTGCCAGCACCCTACAGGGGGGGAACACTGAAGCTTTCTTT. Its translation is CASTLQGGNTEAFF.

V is TRBV28 and J is TRBJ2-7; 10 nucleotides line up with TRBD2. Trimming cost V 3 bases and J 5 bases; bases outside gene matches: 10. CDR1 is MDHEN, CDR2 SYDVKM, per germline. The CDR3 is made up of 16 amino acids. The CDR3 sequence: CASSLNLAGEDHEQYF. The CDR3 coding sequence is TGTGCCAGCAGTTTGAACCTAGCGGGAGAGGACCACGAGCAGTACTTC.

The chain uses TRBV5-1 and TRBJ1-1, with TRBD1 as a possible D gene (5 bases). The CDR3 has 14 residues. Trimming removed 4 bases at V and 4 bases at J, with 14 bases between. Germline CDR1 reads SGHRS; CDR2 reads YFSETQ. The CDR3 bases are TGCGCCAGCAGCCCTGGACATAGTGGCACTGAAGCTTTCTTT. Amino acid sequence: CASSPGHSGTEAFF.

The gene calls are TRBV25-1 and TRBJ1-1; D possibly corresponds to TRBD1 (6 bases). Per germline, CDR1 MGHDK and CDR2 SYGVNS. Trimming took off 4 bases at V and 7 bases at J, with 10 bases between the two ends. The CDR3 spans 12 residues. The CDR3 DNA follows: TGTGCCAGCAGTGCCCAGGGGCATGAAGCTTTCTTT. Its protein product is CASSAQGHEAFF.

The chain is built from TRBV6-2 or TRBV6-3 and TRBJ2-2; D is uncertain. This CDR3 region has 13 residues. Germline values: CDR1 MNHEY, CDR2 SVGEGT. The V end was cut by 6 bases, the J end by 4 bases, with 9 bases between. As DNA, the CDR3 is TGTGCCAGCAGCCCCCGCGCCACCGGGGAGCTGTTTTTT. Protein product: CASSPRATGELFF.

This clone has just one count. V and J are TRBV5-6 and TRBJ1-3, with a weak D call TRBD1 (6 bases). V was clipped by 1 base and J by 4 bases, with 12 bases between them. Germline CDR1 SGHDT, CDR2 YYEEEE. This CDR3 region has 15 residues. The DNA for the CDR3 is TGTGCCAGCAGCTTGACAGGGACCCCCGGAAACACCATATATTTT. As protein: CASSLTGTPGNTIYF.

The chain combines TRBV5-5 with TRBJ2-7; TRBD1 matches at 9 bases. The germline V gene has CDR1 SGHKS and CDR2 YYEKEE (reference sequence). This CDR3 contains 17 residues. V lost 1 base, J lost 2 bases, and 10 bases stayed unmatched. CDR3 protein: CASSLFRGTGGPYEQYF. CDR3 DNA: TGTGCCAGCAGCTTGTTCAGGGGAACAGGGGGCCCCTACGAGCAGTACTTC. Variable domain in full (rest from reference TRBV5-5 and TRBJ2-7): DAGVTQSPTHLIKTRGQQVTLRCSPISGHKSVSWYQQVLGQGPQFIFQYYEKEERGRGNFPDRFSARQFPNYSSELNVNALLLGDSALYLCASSLFRGTGGPYEQYFGPGTRLTVT.

This rearrangement joins TRBV20-1 to TRBJ2-3; 10 nucleotides agree with TRBD2. Trimming at V came to 3 bases and at J to 7 bases, leaving 7 bases not matched to a gene. Germline assignment: CDR1 DFQATT and CDR2 SNEGSKA (reference sequence). The CDR3 is 14 residues long. The CDR3 is CSASASGSRNTQYF. In DNA form, the CDR3 reads TGCAGTGCTAGTGCTAGCGGGAGTCGGAATACGCAGTATTTT.

This clone was detected a few times. The CDR3: CASSELRGRSGELFF. The CDR3 DNA reads TGTGCCAGCAGTGAATTGAGGGGGCGAAGCGGGGAGCTGTTTTTT. The J gene is TRBJ2-2, the V gene TRBV2; TRBD1 matches 7 bases. Germline lookup yields CDR1 SNHLY and CDR2 FYNNEI. The junction had 7 bases not matched to a gene; V was cut back by 2 bases and J by 7 bases. CDR3 length equals 15 residues.

The V and J genes are TRBV19 and TRBJ1-5; 12 bases match TRBD1. After removal of 5 bases from V and 6 bases from J, the junction contained 17 bases not matched to a gene. Germline CDR1 LNHDA, CDR2 SQIVND (reference sequence). The CDR3 sequence is 19 residues long. CDR3 residues: CASSAAPGQGARSRQPQHF. For the CDR3, the DNA is TGTGCCAGTAGTGCTGCACCGGGACAGGGGGCGAGGAGTCGTCAGCCCCAGCATTTT.

V usage is TRBV19 and J usage is TRBJ2-3; no reliable D call. CDR3 length equals 9 residues. CDR1 is LNHDA, CDR2 SQIVND, per germline (reference sequence). CDR3 sequence (DNA): TGTCGGAGCCCAGATACGCAGTATTTT. Its translation is CRSPDTQYF.